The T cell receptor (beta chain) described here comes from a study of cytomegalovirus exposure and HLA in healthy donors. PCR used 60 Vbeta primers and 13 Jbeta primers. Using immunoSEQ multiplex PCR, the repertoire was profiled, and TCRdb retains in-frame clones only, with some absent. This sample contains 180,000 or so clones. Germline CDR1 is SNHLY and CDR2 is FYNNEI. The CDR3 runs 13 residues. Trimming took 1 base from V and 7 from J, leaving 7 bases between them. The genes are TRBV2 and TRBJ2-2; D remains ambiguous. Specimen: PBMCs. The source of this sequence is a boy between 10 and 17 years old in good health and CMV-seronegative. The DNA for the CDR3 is TGTGCCAGCAGTGAAGACAGATTCGGGGAGCTGTTTTTT. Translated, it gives CASSEDRFGELFF.